The clone carrying this T cell receptor (beta chain) was observed at least ten times. The data were obtained in a study of T cells after yellow fever vaccination. Template switching with 5'RACE generated the TCR cDNA and added a universal primer site and UMIs. TCRdb re-analysed the 5' RACE reads in MiXCR, keeping a single row per CDR3 protein. The profile shows some 400,000 distinct CDR3 sequences, 15% to 20% of them singletons. The origin of this receptor is a man between 18 and 35 years old who received the YFV17D yellow fever vaccine. Material: PBMCs, obtained before the yellow fever booster vaccination.

The DNA for the CDR3 is TGCAGTGCCCGAGACGGAGGGAAAGGCGCAGATACGCAGTATTTT. It codes for CSARDGGKGADTQYF. This chain connects TRBV20-1 to TRBJ2-3; perhaps TRBD2 as D (6 bases). With 6 bases removed from V and 4 bases from J, the gap between germline ends came to 20 bases. The CDR3 has 15 residues. Looked up from germline, CDR1 is DFQATT and CDR2 is SNEGSKA (reference sequence).